Below, 9 T cell receptor beta chains from the same sample are listed, as sequenced in a study of beta chain features in type 1 diabetes. TCRB transcripts that were expressed got sequenced, as all of the isolated RNA had been reverse transcribed. TCRdb's copy holds only in-frame clones and misses some; the assay was immunoSEQ multiplex PCR. The profile shows 200,000 to 250,000 clones, 9.6% of them singletons. Material for sequencing was naive CD4+ T cells from blood. The receptors here all came from a woman under 30 in good health.

This clone was found a few times. The CDR3 protein is CASTLLAGSSYNEQFF. DNA for the CDR3: TGTGCCAGCACTTTATTAGCGGGGAGCTCCTACAATGAGCAGTTCTTC. This chain joins TRBV6-6 and TRBJ2-1; 8 bases are a match to TRBD2. The germline gives CDR1 MNHNY, CDR2 SVGAGI (reference sequence). There are 16 residues in the CDR3. V shed 7 bases, J shed 0 bases, and the junction held 8 bases outside the gene matches.

This clone was counted only a few times. One end of the junction does not line up with germline, which may come from a read error. The rearrangement joins TRBV19 to TRBJ2-1, with D perhaps matching TRBD1 (6 bases). There are 15 residues in the CDR3. Germline lookup yields CDR1 LNHDA and CDR2 SQIVND (reference sequence). For the CDR3, the DNA is TGTGCCAGTAGTATAGACGGACAGTCCTCCAATGAGCAGTTCTTC. Amino acid sequence: CASSIDGQSSNEQFF.

This chain connects TRBV5-1 to TRBJ2-3; D is possibly TRBD1 (6 bases). Germline V gene sequence: CDR1 SGHRS, CDR2 YFSETQ. With 0 bases removed from V and 1 base from J, the gap between germline ends came to 9 bases. The CDR3 sequence is 15 residues long. CDR3 protein: CASSLEGGRTDTQYF. CDR3 DNA: TGCGCCAGCAGCTTGGAAGGGGGACGCACAGATACGCAGTATTTT.

The chain employs TRBV7-3 and TRBJ2-3; D gene ambiguous. Trimming stripped 4 bases from V and 0 bases from J, with 5 bases between. This CDR3 has 13 residues. CDR1 SGHTA and CDR2 FQGTGA come from the germline V gene. CDR3: CASSSSSTDTQYF. CDR3 sequence (DNA): TGTGCCAGCAGCTCCAGTAGCACAGATACGCAGTATTTT. The full variable domain, in which reference TRBV7-3 and TRBJ2-3 provide the parts outside the CDR3, is GAGVSQTPSNKVTEKGKYVELRCDPISGHTALYWYRQSLGQGPEFLIYFQGTGAADDSGLPNDRFFAVRPEGSVSTLKIQRTERGDSAVYLCASSSSSTDTQYFGPGTRLTVL.

This clone was counted between two and nine times. This chain links TRBV7-9 with TRBJ2-4, with 9 nucleotides matching TRBD1. Germline CDR1 SEHNR, CDR2 FQNEAQ (reference sequence). Trimming at V came to 6 bases and at J to 9 bases, leaving 9 bases not matched to a gene. The CDR3 has 14 amino acids. This chain's CDR3 is CASSYRDRETIQYF. Written as DNA, the CDR3 is TGTGCCAGCAGTTACCGGGACAGGGAGACCATTCAGTACTTC.

CDR3 DNA sequence: TGTGCCAGTCGAGGGTCTCGGTATGGCTACACCTTC. This encodes CASRGSRYGYTF. This chain uses TRBV19 with TRBJ1-2; D unresolved. The germline gives CDR1 LNHDA, CDR2 SQIVND (reference sequence). The CDR3 is 12 residues long. Trimming left V 8 bases short and J 5 bases short, with 12 bases between.

The V call is TRBV5-6, the J call TRBJ2-7, with D perhaps TRBD2 (6 bases). Germline assignment: CDR1 SGHDT and CDR2 YYEEEE. V was pared by 3 bases and J by 3 bases, with 10 bases between. The CDR3 is 13 residues long. The CDR3 sequence: CASSWRGNYEQYF. CDR3 DNA: TGTGCCAGCAGCTGGCGGGGTAACTACGAGCAGTACTTC. Full variable domain (remainder filled in from reference TRBV5-6 and TRBJ2-7): DAGVTQSPTHLIKTRGQQVTLRCSPKSGHDTVSWYQQALGQGPQFIFQYYEEEERQRGNFPDRFSGHQFPNYSSELNVNALLLGDSALYLCASSWRGNYEQYFGPGTRLTVT.

This clone turned up a few times. V and J are TRBV30 and TRBJ1-6; the D is unclear. Looked up from germline, CDR1 is GTSNPN and CDR2 is SVGIG (reference sequence). The V gene lost 3 bases and the J gene lost 3 bases, with 18 bases spanning the gap. This CDR3 region has 17 residues. CDR3 sequence (DNA): TGTGCCTGGAGGGTAGCAGTCGTATCCCACTATAATTCACCCCTCCACTTT. It encodes CAWRVAVVSHYNSPLHF.

This clone turned up a few times. The chain has TRBV11-2 and TRBJ2-7, with 14 bases identical to TRBD2. The V segment lost 5 bases and the J segment 0 bases; nucleotides outside the gene matches: 3. This CDR3 spans 16 amino acids. CDR1 SGHAT and CDR2 FQNNGV come from the germline V gene. The CDR3 coding sequence is TGTGCCAGCAGCCGTGGGACTAGCGGGAGCTCCTACGAGCAGTACTTC. Its translation: CASSRGTSGSSYEQYF.